This TCR beta chain was obtained from a study of blood T cell repertoires in COVID-19. Across the study: Sources were T cells, B-cell-depleted T cells, or PBMCs; the material itself was cDNA or gDNA.

This clone was detected once. CDR3 length: 16 residues. CDR1 is LNHDA, CDR2 SQIVND, per germline (reference sequence). Trimming removed 11 bases from V and 2 bases from J; junction bases left unmatched: 13. Per the original data handling: Estimation of nucleated cell counts relied on the amplification of reference gene primers. Assay used: immunoSEQ multiplex PCR; TCRdb lists only in-frame clones, some missing. V and J calls and clone size are as listed in that table; D and trimming were resolved from the DNA. The sample has 150,000 to 200,000 clones, 60% to 80% seen once; the top ten hold around a sixth.

The specimen sequenced was peripheral blood. This TCR was sampled from a man aged 55-75 years with active or convalescent COVID-19. This chain connects TRBV19 to TRBJ2-2; 8 bases are shared with TRBD1. The CDR3: CAAGTGTIINTGELFF. CDR3 coding DNA: TGTGCCGCGGGGACAGGAACCATCATTAACACCGGGGAGCTGTTTTTT.